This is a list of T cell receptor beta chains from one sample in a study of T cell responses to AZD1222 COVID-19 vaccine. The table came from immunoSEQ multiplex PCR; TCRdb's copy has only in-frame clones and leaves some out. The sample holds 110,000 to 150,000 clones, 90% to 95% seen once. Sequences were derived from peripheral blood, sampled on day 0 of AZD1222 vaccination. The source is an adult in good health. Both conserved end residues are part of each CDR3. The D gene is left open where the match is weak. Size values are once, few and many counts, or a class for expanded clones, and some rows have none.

CDR3 DNA: TGTGCCACCAGTGATTCCGGTACGAATCAGCCCCAGCATTTT; CDR3 protein: CATSDSGTNQPQHF; J gene: TRBJ1-5; V gene: TRBV24-1; clone size: NA; D gene: NA
CDR3 DNA: TGTGCCAGCAGGGGTACTGGACAGGGGGTCTATGGCTACACCTTC; CDR3 protein: CASRGTGQGVYGYTF; J gene: TRBJ1-2; V gene: TRBV6-5; clone size: NA; D gene: TRBD1
CDR3 DNA: TGTGCCAGCAGCTTCGTGGGAAACACCATATATTTT; CDR3 protein: CASSFVGNTIYF; J gene: TRBJ1-3; V gene: TRBV11-3; clone size: NA; D gene: NA
CDR3 DNA: TGTGCCAGCAGCTGGGGTCCAGATACGCAGTATTTT; CDR3 protein: CASSWGPDTQYF; J gene: TRBJ2-3; V gene: TRBV25-1; clone size: NA; D gene: NA
CDR3 DNA: TGTGCCAGCAGTGAAGCGCTTCTGGGAGGGGTAGGATATGGCTACACCTTC; CDR3 protein: CASSEALLGGVGYGYTF; J gene: TRBJ1-2; V gene: TRBV2; clone size: once; D gene: NA
CDR3 DNA: TGTGCCAGCAGCTTAAATAGTAACCCCACCTACGAGCAGTACTTC; CDR3 protein: CASSLNSNPTYEQYF; J gene: TRBJ2-7; V gene: TRBV7-2; clone size: NA; D gene: NA
CDR3 DNA: TGTGCCAGCAGCCAAGATAGGCGGGTCAGGCGTGGCTACACCTTC; CDR3 protein: CASSQDRRVRRGYTF; J gene: TRBJ1-2; V gene: TRBV3-1/TRBV3-2; clone size: NA; D gene: NA
CDR3 DNA: TGTGCCAGCAGCCTTACCACAGGCCCCGGAAACACCATATATTTT; CDR3 protein: CASSLTTGPGNTIYF; J gene: TRBJ1-3; V gene: TRBV7-2; clone size: NA; D gene: NA
CDR3 DNA: TGTGCCAGCAGTGAGGGGGACAGGGGCACCGGGGAGCTGTTTTTT; CDR3 protein: CASSEGDRGTGELFF; J gene: TRBJ2-2; V gene: TRBV25-1; clone size: NA; D gene: TRBD1
CDR3 DNA: TGTGCCAGCAGCTTAGACAGAGGAGAGCAGTACTTC; CDR3 protein: CASSLDRGEQYF; J gene: TRBJ2-7; V gene: TRBV7-8; clone size: NA; D gene: NA
CDR3 DNA: TGTGCCTTACCTGGACAGGGCTTTAATGAGCAGTTCTTC; CDR3 protein: CALPGQGFNEQFF; J gene: TRBJ2-1; V gene: TRBV25-1; clone size: NA; D gene: TRBD1
CDR3 DNA: TGTGCCAGCAGCCACTCCTACGAGCAGTACTTC; CDR3 protein: CASSHSYEQYF; J gene: TRBJ2-7; V gene: TRBV7-9; clone size: NA; D gene: NA
CDR3 DNA: TGTGCCAGCAGCTGGGGGCGGGGATTGGCCAAAAACATTCAGTACTTC; CDR3 protein: CASSWGRGLAKNIQYF; J gene: TRBJ2-4; V gene: TRBV7-8; clone size: NA; D gene: NA
CDR3 DNA: TGTGCCAGCAGCCTCTACAGGGGACCTCACACTGAAGCTTTCTTT; CDR3 protein: CASSLYRGPHTEAFF; J gene: TRBJ1-1; V gene: TRBV6-5; clone size: NA; D gene: TRBD1
CDR3 DNA: TGTGCCAGCAGCTTTGAGGCAGGGTACTCTGGGGCCAACGTCCTGACTTTC; CDR3 protein: CASSFEAGYSGANVLTF; J gene: TRBJ2-6; V gene: TRBV7-3; clone size: NA; D gene: NA
CDR3 DNA: TGCGCCAGCAGTTCTCAGGGGACTGAAAAACTGTTTTTT; CDR3 protein: CASSSQGTEKLFF; J gene: TRBJ1-4; V gene: TRBV5-1; clone size: NA; D gene: NA
CDR3 DNA: TGTGCCTGGAGTGTAGGGGTTGTCACCGGGGAGCTGTTTTTT; CDR3 protein: CAWSVGVVTGELFF; J gene: TRBJ2-2; V gene: TRBV30; clone size: NA; D gene: NA
CDR3 DNA: TGTGCCAGCAGTTACAGGGATGGTTCACCCCTCCACTTT; CDR3 protein: CASSYRDGSPLHF; J gene: TRBJ1-6; V gene: TRBV6-5; clone size: NA; D gene: NA
CDR3 DNA: TGTGCCAGCAGTTTCCTTGGAATCGAAGCTTTCTTT; CDR3 protein: CASSFLGIEAFF; J gene: TRBJ1-1; V gene: TRBV28; clone size: NA; D gene: NA
CDR3 DNA: TGTGCCAGCTCACCCCCCGGACAGGGGAATATGGGCTACACCTTC; CDR3 protein: CASSPPGQGNMGYTF; J gene: TRBJ1-2; V gene: TRBV18; clone size: NA; D gene: TRBD1
CDR3 DNA: TGTGCCATCAGTGAGGTTGCAGGCGGAAACACCATATATTTT; CDR3 protein: CAISEVAGGNTIYF; J gene: TRBJ1-3; V gene: TRBV10-3; clone size: NA; D gene: NA
CDR3 DNA: TGTGCCAGCAGCACACAGGGGGCTGGGGACACTGAAGCTTTCTTT; CDR3 protein: CASSTQGAGDTEAFF; J gene: TRBJ1-1; V gene: TRBV13; clone size: NA; D gene: TRBD1
CDR3 DNA: TGTGCCAGCAGCCCACGGACTAGTCACAATGAGCAGTTCTTC; CDR3 protein: CASSPRTSHNEQFF; J gene: TRBJ2-1; V gene: TRBV7-2; clone size: NA; D gene: TRBD2
CDR3 DNA: TGCGCCAGCAGCTTGGTGTTTGAGGGCGGAATTGCCTTC; CDR3 protein: CASSLVFEGGIAF; J gene: TRBJ1-2; V gene: TRBV5-1; clone size: NA; D gene: NA
CDR3 DNA: TGTGCCAGTAGTTCCGGCGGTGTCGGTAGTGGTGTTCGCACTGAAGCTTTCTTT; CDR3 protein: CASSSGGVGSGVRTEAFF; J gene: TRBJ1-1; V gene: TRBV19; clone size: NA; D gene: NA
CDR3 DNA: TGTGCCAGCAGCCCAGGGGGCGAACCTTTGCACTATGGCTACACCTTC; CDR3 protein: CASSPGGEPLHYGYTF; J gene: TRBJ1-2; V gene: TRBV11-3; clone size: NA; D gene: TRBD1
CDR3 DNA: TGTGCCAGCAAGAGTTTTAGTCACACTGAAGCTTTCTTT; CDR3 protein: CASKSFSHTEAFF; J gene: TRBJ1-1; V gene: TRBV14; clone size: NA; D gene: NA